These T cell receptor beta chains were read from a single sample in a study of radiotherapy plus CTLA-4 blockade in lung cancer. Data came from immunoSEQ multiplex PCR; TCRdb stores just in-frame clones and leaves some out. Of 75,000 to 100,000 clones in the sample, 80% to 85% were seen once. Sequencing used peripheral blood, obtained from a patient treated with radiotherapy plus ipilimumab. These TCRs come from a human donor with non-small cell lung cancer who had a partial response to radiotherapy plus ipilimumab. Both conserved end residues are part of each CDR3. A D gene is named only where the DNA matches it firmly.

d_call	v_call	j_call	cdr3_nt	cdr3_aa
TRBD2	TRBV7-9	TRBJ2-5	TGTGCCAGCAGCTTGGGACTAGCGGGAACAGAGACCCAGTACTTC	CASSLGLAGTETQYF
TRBD1	TRBV7-9	TRBJ1-5	TGTGCCAGCAGCTTGCAAACAGGGGGTAACAATCAGCCCCAGCATTTT	CASSLQTGGNNQPQHF
NA	TRBV28	TRBJ1-5	TGTGCCAGCAGCCTGGGAGGCTGGAGCAATCAGCCCCAGCATTTT	CASSLGGWSNQPQHF
TRBD1	TRBV5-5	TRBJ1-2	TGTGCCAGCAGCTTCGGGACAGGGTCTAACTATGGCTACACCTTC	CASSFGTGSNYGYTF
TRBD2	TRBV2	TRBJ2-3	TGTGCCAGCAGTGAGACTAGCGGGAGGGCAAGCACAGATACGCAGTATTTT	CASSETSGRASTDTQYF
NA	TRBV9	TRBJ2-5	TGTGCCAGCAGCGTAGGAACAGGAGACCAAGAGACCCAGTACTTC	CASSVGTGDQETQYF
TRBD1	TRBV6-1	TRBJ1-1	TGTGCCAGCAGTGAGAACAGGGGGGCTGAAGCTTTCTTT	CASSENRGAEAFF
TRBD2	TRBV18	TRBJ2-5	TGTGCCAGCTCAGAACCCTCTAGCGGGATCTCCAAGCAGTACTTC	CASSEPSSGISKQYF
TRBD1	TRBV28	TRBJ2-3	TGTGCCAGCGGTCAAGGGACAGGGTCCCCAGATACGCAGTATTTT	CASGQGTGSPDTQYF
TRBD1	TRBV2	TRBJ1-5	TGTGCCAGCAGACCCGGGACAGGGGGGGGATTTAGCAATCAGCCCCAGCATTTT	CASRPGTGGGFSNQPQHF
TRBD1	TRBV6-5	TRBJ1-2	TGTGCCAGCAGAGGTGGCGACAGGGAATTGAAGGGCTACACCTTC	CASRGGDRELKGYTF
NA	TRBV9	TRBJ2-5	TGTGCCAGCAGCGTAGACTTGGAAGAGACCCAGTACTTC	CASSVDLEETQYF
NA	TRBV13	TRBJ1-4	TGTGCCAGCAGCTACGGTGTCCAAAAACTGTTTTTT	CASSYGVQKLFF
NA	TRBV19	TRBJ1-2	TGTGCCAGTAGCGACCCCGGGACACAGAACTATGGCTACACCTTC	CASSDPGTQNYGYTF
NA	TRBV7-2	TRBJ1-4	TGTGCCAGCAGCTTAACCGGGACTGGTCGCGAAAAACTGTTTTTT	CASSLTGTGREKLFF